A single sample gave rise to the 14 T cell receptor beta chains below, sequenced in a study of T-cell reconstitution after alpha-beta-depleted transplantation in children. Library preparation (for TCRbeta) was performed with unique molecular identifiers. Each CDR3 protein gets one entry after TCRdb re-called the PCR reads with MiXCR. The data hold approximately 650,000 distinct CDR3 sequences, with roughly 13% observed a single time. The sample consisted of PBMCs, taken before TCRalphabeta/CD19-depleted stem cell transplant. All receptors come from a girl aged 2 to 10 with congenital amegakaryocytic thrombocytopenia, due to receive a stem cell transplant.

The J gene is TRBJ2-5, the V gene TRBV5-4; D gene ambiguous. Trimming took 0 bases from V and 3 from J, leaving 9 bases between them. The CDR3 sequence is 14 residues long. Germline V gene sequence: CDR1 SGHNT, CDR2 YYREEE (reference sequence). CDR3: CASSLAYSKETQYF. CDR3 sequence (DNA): TGTGCCAGCAGCTTGGCTTACAGCAAAGAGACCCAGTACTTC.

V and J are TRBV5-6 and TRBJ1-1; D remains unclear. Deletions cut 0 bases from V and 7 bases from J, with 16 bases between. In germline, CDR1 is SGHDT, CDR2 YYEEEE. CDR3 size: 15 residues. The CDR3 reads CASSLGPGAGSEAFF. The CDR3 coding sequence is TGTGCCAGCAGCTTGGGGCCGGGAGCGGGCAGTGAAGCTTTCTTT.

This clonotype showed up many times. This rearrangement joins TRBV20-1 to TRBJ2-5; the D is unclear. This CDR3 is built from 12 residues. The germline CDR1 and CDR2 sequences are DFQATT and SNEGSKA (reference sequence). Trimming left V 3 bases short and J 2 bases short, with 7 bases between. The CDR3 protein is CSASWLQETQYF. The CDR3 DNA sequence: TGCAGTGCTAGCTGGCTTCAAGAGACCCAGTACTTC.

This clonotype was counted between two and nine times. V and J are TRBV5-6 and TRBJ2-4; no clear D. Trimming took 2 bases from V and 0 from J, leaving 9 bases between them. There are 15 residues in the CDR3. CDR1 SGHDT and CDR2 YYEEEE come from the germline V gene. DNA of the CDR3: TGTGCCAGCAGCTTCGGCACCATAGCCAAAAACATTCAGTACTTC. Protein: CASSFGTIAKNIQYF.

This clonotype was seen ten or more times. The chain joins TRBV3-1 to TRBJ2-3; no reliable D call. The germline V gene encodes CDR1 LGHDT and CDR2 YNNKEL (reference sequence). CDR3 length: 13 residues. The germline V and J ends were trimmed by 4 bases and 2 bases, with 7 bases remaining between them. The CDR3 protein is CASSPRPTDTQYF. The CDR3 DNA follows: TGTGCCAGCAGCCCCCGGCCCACAGATACGCAGTATTTT.

This clonotype was detected many times. This chain joins TRBV20-1 and TRBJ1-6; D is unclear. The CDR3 consists of 16 residues. The V and J ends lost 6 bases and 0 bases respectively, with 15 bases between them. Looked up from germline, CDR1 is DFQATT and CDR2 is SNEGSKA (reference sequence). The CDR3 here is CSATPGGSSYNSPLHF. The CDR3 DNA sequence: TGCAGTGCGACGCCGGGCGGAAGCTCCTATAATTCACCCCTCCACTTT.

In its sample, this clonotype was seen many times. The rearrangement joins TRBV12-3 or TRBV12-4 to TRBJ2-7; TRBD1 matches at 7 bases. The CDR3 extends over 12 amino acids. With 5 bases clipped from V and 6 bases from J, the junction kept 4 bases outside the gene matches. The CDR3 nucleotides read TGTGCCAGCAGTCCCACAGGGGTCGAGCAGTACTTC. Residues: CASSPTGVEQYF.

This clonotype occurred many times. The rearrangement joins TRBV10-3 to TRBJ2-3; 10 bases fit TRBD2. The CDR3 sequence is 18 residues long. Per germline, CDR1 ENHRY and CDR2 SYGVKD. After removal of 2 bases from V and 5 bases from J, the junction contained 13 bases not matched to a gene. This CDR3 reads CAISETRGEAGGGDTQYF. CDR3 nucleotide sequence: TGTGCCATCAGTGAGACGAGAGGTGAAGCGGGAGGGGGAGATACGCAGTATTTT.

This clonotype was counted a few times. The CDR3 region has the DNA TGCGCCAGCAGCCAACTAGAGGTCTACGAGCAGTACTTC. Translation: CASSQLEVYEQYF. The V and J genes are TRBV4-1 and TRBJ2-7, with no clear D. The CDR3 extends over 13 amino acids. V lost 2 bases, J lost 3 bases, and 8 bases lay in between. Germline CDR1 reads MGHRA; CDR2 reads YSYEKL.

This clonotype was observed a few times. The rearrangement links TRBV4-1 to TRBJ2-7, with 11 positions matching TRBD2. Germline lookup yields CDR1 MGHRA and CDR2 YSYEKL. V shed 4 bases, J shed 2 bases, and the junction held 4 bases outside the gene matches. CDR3 length: 15 residues. The CDR3 bases are TGCGCCAGCAGCCCCAAACTAGCGGGGGCCTACGAGCAGTACTTC. This codes for CASSPKLAGAYEQYF.

This clonotype has a single count. The rearrangement links TRBV5-1 to TRBJ2-3; possible D gene TRBD1, 5 bases. This CDR3 is 12 amino acids long. Germline assignment: CDR1 SGHRS and CDR2 YFSETQ. Trimming took off 7 bases at V and 6 bases at J, with 12 bases between the two ends. CDR3 sequence (DNA): TGCGCCAGCGGTTCATGGGGCGATACGCAGTATTTT. It is translated as CASGSWGDTQYF. The variable domain in full, completed from reference TRBV5-1 and TRBJ2-3, reads KAGVTQTPRYLIKTRGQQVTLSCSPISGHRSVSWYQQTPGQGLQFLFEYFSETQRNKGNFPGRFSGRQFSNSRSEMNVSTLELGDSALYLCASGSWGDTQYFGPGTRLTVL.

This sequence joins TRBV29-1 and TRBJ1-2, with D perhaps matching TRBD1 (5 bases). Germline V CDR1 and CDR2: SQVTM, ANQGSEA. Trimming took 6 bases from V and 4 from J, leaving 15 bases between them. There are 13 residues in the CDR3. The CDR3 region is CSVNTGQPYGYTF. CDR3 DNA sequence: TGCAGCGTCAACACCGGACAACCCTATGGCTACACCTTC.

V gene TRBV7-9 combines with J gene TRBJ2-1; the D is unclear. The CDR3 loop spans 13 amino acids. Germline assignment: CDR1 SEHNR and CDR2 FQNEAQ (reference sequence). Between the trimmed V and J ends, which lost 5 bases and 3 bases, there was a span of 8 bases. The CDR3 loop is CASSNPNYNEQFF. CDR3 coding DNA: TGTGCCAGCAGCAACCCTAACTACAATGAGCAGTTCTTC.

Many counts were recorded for this clonotype. CDR3 region: CASSDSGDNEQFF. The CDR3 nucleotides are TGTGCCAGCAGTGACTCGGGTGACAATGAGCAGTTCTTC. The gene calls are TRBV6-4 and TRBJ2-1, with D unclear. The CDR3 is 13 amino acids. Germline CDR1 MRHNA, CDR2 SNTAGT. V was trimmed by 0 bases and J by 5 bases, leaving 5 bases between them.